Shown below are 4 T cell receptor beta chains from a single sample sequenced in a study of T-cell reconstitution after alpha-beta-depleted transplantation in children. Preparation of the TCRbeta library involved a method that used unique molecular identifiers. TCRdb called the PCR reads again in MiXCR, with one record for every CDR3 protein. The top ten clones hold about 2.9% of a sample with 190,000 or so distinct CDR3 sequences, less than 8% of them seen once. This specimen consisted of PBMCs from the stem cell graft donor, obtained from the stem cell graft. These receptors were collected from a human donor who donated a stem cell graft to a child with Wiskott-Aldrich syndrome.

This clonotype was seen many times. CDR3 protein: CASSPFSYEQYF. CDR3 DNA: TGTGCCAGCAGCCCTTTCTCCTACGAGCAGTACTTC. The chain joins TRBV7-2 to TRBJ2-7; D gene ambiguous. Trimming shortened V by 5 bases and J by 0 bases, and 5 bases separated the two germline ends. From germline, CDR1 is SGHTA and CDR2 FQGNSA. The CDR3 loop spans 12 amino acids.

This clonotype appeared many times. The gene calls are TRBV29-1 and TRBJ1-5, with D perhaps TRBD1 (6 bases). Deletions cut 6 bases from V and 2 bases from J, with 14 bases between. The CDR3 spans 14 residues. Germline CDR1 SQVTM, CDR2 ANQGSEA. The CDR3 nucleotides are TGCAGCGTCCAGCAGGGGTTAGGCAATCAGCCCCAGCATTTT. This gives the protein CSVQQGLGNQPQHF. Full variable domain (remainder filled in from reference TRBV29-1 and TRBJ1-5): SAVISQKPSRDICQRGTSLTIQCQVDSQVTMMFWYRQQPGQSLTLIATANQGSEATYESGFVIDKFPISRPNLTFSTLTVSNMSPEDSSIYLCSVQQGLGNQPQHFGDGTRLSIL.

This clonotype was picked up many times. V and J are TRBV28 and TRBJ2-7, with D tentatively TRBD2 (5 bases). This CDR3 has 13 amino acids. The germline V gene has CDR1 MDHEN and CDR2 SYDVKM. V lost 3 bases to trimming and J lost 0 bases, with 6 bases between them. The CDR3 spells CASSFGDSYEQYF. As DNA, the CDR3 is TGTGCCAGCAGTTTCGGGGACTCCTACGAGCAGTACTTC.

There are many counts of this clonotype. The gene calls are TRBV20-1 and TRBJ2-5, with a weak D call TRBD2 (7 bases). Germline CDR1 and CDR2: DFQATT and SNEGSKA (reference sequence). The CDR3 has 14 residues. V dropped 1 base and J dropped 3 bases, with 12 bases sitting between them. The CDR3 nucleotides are TGCAGTGCTAGAGTACGGGGGGCCGAAGAGACCCAGTACTTC. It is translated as CSARVRGAEETQYF.